Each of the 26 T cell receptor beta chains below was sequenced from the same sample in a study of T cells in Graves' hyperthyroidism and ophthalmopathy. Amplification of TCR beta CDR3 regions used RNA as the template. HTBI primers were employed in a first-round RT-PCR of the TCR CDR3. In TCRdb, the multiplex PCR reads were re-called with MiXCR into one record per CDR3 protein. The sample has roughly 740,000 distinct CDR3 sequences; about a sixth are singletons. Sequences were obtained from blood. The receptors originated from a man younger than 35 with Graves' hyperthyroidism.

The J gene is TRBJ2-7, the V gene TRBV28; 7 nucleotides agree with TRBD1. The CDR3 runs to 13 residues. J gave up 5 bases and V 11 bases, and 12 bases lay outside the gene matches. Per the germline V gene, CDR1 is MDHEN and CDR2 is SYDVKM. The CDR3 is CAVYSTGTHEQYF. CDR3 nucleotides: TGTGCCGTCTACTCGACAGGGACCCACGAGCAGTACTTC.

The chain employs TRBV2 and TRBJ2-1; D is ambiguous. Germline lookup yields CDR1 SNHLY and CDR2 FYNNEI. The V and J ends lost 4 bases and 5 bases respectively, with 9 bases between them. This CDR3 is built from 13 residues. CDR3 amino acids: CASSVGEHNEQFF. CDR3 coding DNA: TGTGCCAGCAGTGTTGGTGAACACAATGAGCAGTTCTTC.

A word on this clonotype: A read error may be the cause here, since a much bigger clone is one base away. This chain uses TRBV20-1 with TRBJ2-2; perhaps TRBD2 as D (6 bases). Germline V gene lookup returns CDR1 DFQATT and CDR2 SNEGSKA (reference sequence). This CDR3 spans 15 amino acids. V gave up 4 bases and J gave up 0 bases, with 12 bases separating them. The CDR3 loop reads CSATTSFANTGELFF. DNA for the CDR3: TGCAGTGCTACAACTAGCTTCGCGAACACCGGGGAGCTGTTTTTT.

Remarks on this clonotype: Relative to the germline gene, one junction end is altered; a read error may explain this. This rearrangement joins TRBV4-1 to TRBJ2-2; 8 nucleotides agree with TRBD2. CDR1 and CDR2 from the germline V gene are MGHRA and YSYEKL. The CDR3 is 17 amino acids. The CDR3 DNA is TGCGCCAGCAGCCAAGCCGGGGGGGGGCGGCGCCCCGGGGAGCTGCTTTTT. Residues: CASSQAGGGRRPGELLF.

The chain uses TRBV29-1 and TRBJ2-5, with 7 bases lining up with TRBD2. The CDR3 consists of 16 residues. J was trimmed by 5 bases and V by 0 bases; bases with no gene match: 12. Germline CDR1 and CDR2: SQVTM and ANQGSEA. CDR3 sequence (DNA): TGCAGCGTTGAAGACCAACCTAGCGGTGGGGGGGAGACCCAGTACTTC. Amino acid sequence: CSVEDQPSGGGETQYF.

At least ten counts were recorded for this clonotype. The V and J genes are TRBV20-1 and TRBJ2-3; 7 bases map to TRBD2. Germline lookup yields CDR1 DFQATT and CDR2 SNEGSKA (reference sequence). V gave up 1 base and J gave up 2 bases; unmatched junction bases: 6. This CDR3 contains 15 residues. Here the CDR3 DNA reads TGCAGTGCTAGAGGGCTAGCGGAGTACACAGATACGCAGTATTTT. Translation: CSARGLAEYTDTQYF.

The sample holds many counts of this clonotype. CDR3 region: CASSDSRWSSGRAGDEQFF. In nucleotides, the CDR3 is TGTGCCAGCAGCGACTCAAGGTGGTCTAGCGGGAGGGCCGGGGATGAGCAGTTCTTC. The chain is built from TRBV12-3 or TRBV12-4 and TRBJ2-1, with TRBD2 matching over 12 bases. V lost 6 bases, J lost 8 bases, and 20 bases stayed unmatched. This CDR3 has 19 residues.

The table lists this clonotype with a few counts. This chain uses TRBV9 with TRBJ2-2; D perhaps matches TRBD2 (5 bases). This CDR3 has 15 amino acids. Germline V gene data show CDR1 as SGDLS and CDR2 as YYNGEE. Trimming shortened V by 0 bases and J by 5 bases, and 11 bases separated the two germline ends. The CDR3 DNA is TGTGCCAGCAGCGTAGGAGCGGCACTAACCGGGGAGCTGTTTTTT. Amino acid sequence: CASSVGAALTGELFF.

About this clonotype: A much larger clonotype is one base distant, so this may be a read error. J is TRBJ2-2 and V is TRBV12-3 or TRBV12-4; tentatively, D is TRBD1 or TRBD2 (6 bases each). The CDR3 sequence is 13 residues long. The CDR3 region has the DNA TGTGCCAGCAGCGGGACATCACCCGGGGGGCTGTTTTTT. Amino acid sequence: CASSGTSPGGLFF.

This clonotype was seen ten or more times. The rearrangement joins TRBV28 to TRBJ2-7, with TRBD1 matching 8 bases. This CDR3 has 14 residues. Germline CDR1 MDHEN, CDR2 SYDVKM. Germline trimming cut 3 bases from V and 5 bases from J; bases unmatched to any gene: 6. The DNA of the CDR3 is TGTGCCAGCAGTTTTCGACAGGGGACCGACGAGCAGTACTTC. This translates into CASSFRQGTDEQYF. Full variable domain (rest looked up from reference TRBV28 and TRBJ2-7): DVKVTQSSRYLVKRTGEKVFLECVQDMDHENMFWYRQDPGLGLRLIYFSYDVKMKEKGDIPEGYSVSREKKERFSLILESASTNQTSMYLCASSFRQGTDEQYFGPGTRLTVT.

This clonotype was found a few times. The chain uses TRBV30 and TRBJ1-2, with 7 bases fitting TRBD1. Per germline, CDR1 GTSNPN and CDR2 SVGIG (reference sequence). After removal of 4 bases from V and 8 bases from J, the junction contained 16 bases not matched to a gene. This CDR3 has 15 residues. The CDR3 is CAWNRQGNLIEGYTF. For the CDR3, the DNA is TGTGCCTGGAATCGACAGGGCAACCTAATAGAAGGCTACACCTTC.

CDR3 residues: CASSVTSVGNEQFF. Here the CDR3 DNA reads TGTGCCAGCAGCGTGACTAGTGTAGGCAATGAGCAGTTCTTC. This chain connects TRBV9 to TRBJ2-1; D may be TRBD2 (6 bases). Per germline, CDR1 SGDLS and CDR2 YYNGEE. V lost 2 bases and J 6 bases, leaving 12 bases between the germline ends. The CDR3 covers 14 residues.

This clonotype showed up just a few times. This sequence joins TRBV18 and TRBJ2-5; the match to TRBD2 covers 7 bases. In germline, CDR1 is KGHSH, CDR2 LQKENI. This CDR3 region has 16 residues. J was trimmed by 4 bases and V by 0 bases; bases with no gene match: 8. CDR3 loop: CASSPPGGRAGETQYF. DNA for the CDR3: TGTGCCAGCTCACCACCGGGCGGGAGAGCGGGAGAGACCCAGTACTTC.

This clonotype was detected many times. The chain has TRBV7-3 and TRBJ2-1; 10 positions match TRBD2. V shed 3 bases, J shed 6 bases, and the junction held 5 bases outside the gene matches. This CDR3 is built from 15 residues. Germline V gene lookup returns CDR1 SGHTA and CDR2 FQGTGA. The CDR3 sequence is CASSLLAGVGNEQFF. The CDR3 DNA is TGTGCCAGCAGCTTGCTAGCGGGAGTAGGCAATGAGCAGTTCTTC.

The table lists this clonotype with many counts. The chain combines TRBV2 with TRBJ1-5, with D unclear. V shed 4 bases and J shed 6 bases, with 19 bases lying between them. The CDR3 is 16 amino acids. Per germline, CDR1 SNHLY and CDR2 FYNNEI. The CDR3 nucleotides are TGTGCCAGCAGTGGAGCCGGACGGATCTTGGGTCAGCCCCAGCATTTT. Translated, it gives CASSGAGRILGQPQHF.

This clonotype has just one count. Mismatch with germline at one junction end may stem from a read error. This chain connects TRBV7-9 to TRBJ2-1; D may be TRBD1 (6 bases). The CDR3 length is 15 residues. CDR1 and CDR2 (germline): SEHNR, FQNEAQ (reference sequence). The CDR3, as DNA: TGTGCCGGCAGCCTCGGTGGTAGGGGGTACAATGAGCAGTTCTTC. It codes for CAGSLGGRGYNEQFF.

The rearrangement links TRBV5-6 to TRBJ1-4; TRBD1 matches 10 bases. The CDR3 is 14 amino acids. The germline V gene encodes CDR1 SGHDT and CDR2 YYEEEE. J gave up 7 bases and V 7 bases, and 7 bases lay outside the gene matches. Here the CDR3 reads CASGGQGGGEKLFF. The CDR3 bases are TGTGCCAGCGGAGGACAGGGGGGAGGTGAAAAACTGTTTTTT. Combining the CDR3 with reference TRBV5-6 and TRBJ1-4 gives the whole variable domain DAGVTQSPTHLIKTRGQQVTLRCSPKSGHDTVSWYQQALGQGPQFIFQYYEEEERQRGNFPDRFSGHQFPNYSSELNVNALLLGDSALYLCASGGQGGGEKLFFGSGTQLSVL.

This clonotype was picked up a small number of times. The genes are TRBV3-1 and TRBJ2-2; D might be TRBD2 (6 bases). The germline CDR1 and CDR2 sequences are LGHDT and YNNKEL (reference sequence). This CDR3 region has 13 residues. Trimming shortened V by 3 bases and J by 8 bases, and 10 bases separated the two germline ends. DNA for the CDR3: TGTGCCAGCAGCCAGACTAGGGAAGGGGAGCTGTTTTTT. This sequence encodes CASSQTREGELFF.

This clonotype turned up a few times. The V and J genes are TRBV29-1 and TRBJ1-2; maybe TRBD1 (6 bases). CDR1 is SQVTM, CDR2 ANQGSEA, per germline. The CDR3 contains 13 residues. V was cut by 6 bases and J by 4 bases, with 15 bases left in between. The CDR3 DNA reads TGCAGCGTAGATAAGAGGGGGGGCTATGGCTACACCTTC. Translation gives CSVDKRGGYGYTF.

This clonotype was observed a single time. The chain is built from TRBV28 and TRBJ2-7, with a possible D match to TRBD1 (5 bases). The germline gives CDR1 MDHEN, CDR2 SYDVKM. The CDR3 length is 14 residues. Trimming stripped 8 bases from V and 3 bases from J, with 17 bases between. CDR3 residues: CASYPGSRVYEQYF. The CDR3 coding sequence is TGTGCCAGCTATCCGGGTTCCAGGGTCTACGAGCAGTACTTC.

In its sample, this clonotype was seen many times. V gene TRBV2 combines with J gene TRBJ2-3; no clear D. V dropped 2 bases and J dropped 0 bases, with 9 bases sitting between them. This CDR3 contains 15 residues. Germline V gene lookup returns CDR1 SNHLY and CDR2 FYNNEI. The CDR3 nucleotides are TGTGCCAGCAGTGAAAGGGTCTCGAGCACAGATACGCAGTATTTT. Its translation is CASSERVSSTDTQYF.

This clonotype came up many times. The gene calls are TRBV6-6 and TRBJ1-2; perhaps TRBD1 as D (6 bases). Germline CDR1 and CDR2: MNHNY and SVGAGI (reference sequence). The CDR3 is 15 amino acids. Between the trimmed V and J ends, which lost 0 bases and 2 bases, there was a span of 10 bases. The CDR3 loop reads CASSYSKQGNYGYTF. DNA for the CDR3: TGTGCCAGCAGTTACTCGAAACAGGGAAACTATGGCTACACCTTC.

The chain carries TRBV6-1 and TRBJ1-5, with D perhaps TRBD1 (6 bases). Germline CDR1 MNHNS, CDR2 SASEGT. The V and J ends lost 8 bases and 4 bases respectively, with 15 bases between them. CDR3 size: 14 residues. The CDR3 sequence is CASGQGGFNQPQHF. The CDR3 nucleotides are TGTGCCAGCGGCCAAGGGGGGTTTAATCAGCCCCAGCATTTT.

This clonotype was observed many times. The gene calls are TRBV9 and TRBJ1-6; weak D call: TRBD1 (6 bases). CDR1 is SGDLS, CDR2 YYNGEE, per germline. The V and J ends lost 3 bases and 3 bases respectively, with 10 bases between them. CDR3 length: 15 amino acids. The CDR3 nucleotides are TGTGCCAGCAGCGCTACAGGGTACTATAATTCACCCCTCCACTTT. It codes for CASSATGYYNSPLHF.

This clonotype has a count of ten or more. J is TRBJ2-1 and V is TRBV28; unclear D gene. From germline, CDR1 is MDHEN and CDR2 SYDVKM. This CDR3 region has 16 residues. Trimming stripped 5 bases from V and 0 bases from J, with 14 bases between. The CDR3 reads CASSTGRQGSYNEQFF. The CDR3 DNA reads TGTGCCAGCAGTACGGGCCGCCAAGGCTCCTACAATGAGCAGTTCTTC.

There are many counts of this clonotype. The chain joins TRBV2 to TRBJ1-6; weak D call: TRBD1 (5 bases). Germline CDR1 reads SNHLY; CDR2 reads FYNNEI. V was shortened by 1 base and J by 8 bases, with 12 bases between the two germline ends. This CDR3 spans 15 amino acids. CDR3 nucleotide sequence: TGTGCCAGCAGTGAAGATCAGGGTTGGGATTCACCCCTCCACTTT. Translating gives CASSEDQGWDSPLHF.